The 28 T cell receptor beta chains listed next were all sequenced from one sample in a study of blood T cells in healthy people across ages. Together with a sample-barcoded 5' primer, a J-beta primer mix was included in a second PCR lasting about 6 to 11 cycles. MiXCR was run by TCRdb on the 5' RACE reads, yielding one entry per CDR3 protein. The table includes about 1.5 million distinct CDR3 sequences, roughly 43% detected once. Sequenced sample: blood. These receptors all stem from a woman aged 18-35 years in good health.

This chain joins TRBV29-1 and TRBJ2-1; no firm D call. The DNA end favors TRBJ2-7, so the J call may be wrong. This CDR3 is 15 amino acids long. Per germline, CDR1 SQVTM and CDR2 ANQGSEA. CDR3 bases: TGCAGCGTTAGTTATAGGGTAGCAGAGTACAATGAGCAGTACTTC. It specifies CSVSYRVAEYNEQYF.

V and J are TRBV7-9 and TRBJ2-1; D not resolved. In germline, CDR1 is SEHNR, CDR2 FQNEAQ (reference sequence). CDR3 length: 16 residues. V was cut by 5 bases and J by 6 bases, with 20 bases left in between. The DNA for the CDR3 is TGTGCCAGCAGCCCCAAACAGCCTTCCTTAGCCAATGAGCAGTTCTTC. It translates to CASSPKQPSLANEQFF.

V gene TRBV6-2 or TRBV6-3 combines with J gene TRBJ2-7; 11 nucleotides match TRBD2. The V and J ends lost 3 bases and 4 bases, in that order; junction bases with no gene match: 5. The CDR3 is made up of 15 amino acids. The germline gives CDR1 MNHEY, CDR2 SVGEGT. The CDR3 protein is CASSYKGLAAYEQYF. As DNA, the CDR3 is TGTGCCAGCAGTTATAAGGGACTAGCGGCGTACGAGCAGTACTTC.

The chain uses TRBV29-1 and TRBJ1-4; TRBD1 is a possible D gene (5 bases). CDR3 length: 12 residues. V was trimmed by 7 bases and J by 14 bases, leaving 20 bases between them. Germline CDR1 SQVTM, CDR2 ANQGSEA. DNA of the CDR3: TGCAGCGCCGCCGACATTGCGGGACCTCTGTTTTTT. Translating gives CSAADIAGPLFF.

This clonotype was seen a handful of times. V usage is TRBV6-2 or TRBV6-3 and J usage is TRBJ2-1, with 9 bases matching TRBD2. This CDR3 comprises 15 residues. V shed 0 bases and J 9 bases; nucleotides not matched to a gene: 6. In germline, CDR1 is MNHEY, CDR2 SVGEGT. The chain's CDR3 is CASSYSTGLAFEQFF. Written as DNA, the CDR3 is TGTGCCAGCAGTTACTCGACTGGACTAGCGTTTGAGCAGTTCTTC.

This clonotype came up many times. The V and J genes are TRBV20-1 and TRBJ2-1; D may correspond to TRBD1 or TRBD2 (7 bases each). Germline V CDR1 and CDR2: DFQATT, SNEGSKA (reference sequence). V lost 6 bases, J lost 8 bases, and 20 bases lay in between. The CDR3 spans 14 residues. The CDR3 loop is CSATWGGGIYEQFF. CDR3 nucleotide sequence: TGCAGTGCGACCTGGGGAGGGGGCATCTATGAGCAGTTCTTC.

This chain's CDR3 is CASSLVRVTGSIDTQYF. The CDR3 region has the DNA TGTGCCAGCAGTTTAGTTCGGGTAACGGGGTCGATTGATACGCAGTATTTT. This chain uses TRBV12-3 or TRBV12-4 with TRBJ2-3; tentative D call: TRBD2 (5 bases). Trimming stripped 1 base from V and 6 bases from J, with 20 bases between. CDR3 size: 17 residues.

The chain combines TRBV7-9 with TRBJ2-4; D not certain. V dropped 5 bases and J dropped 0 bases, with 17 bases sitting between them. The CDR3 consists of 17 residues. Germline CDR1 reads SEHNR; CDR2 reads FQNEAQ (reference sequence). CDR3 protein: CASSPLPWALAKNIQYF. In DNA form, the CDR3 reads TGTGCCAGCAGCCCCCTCCCCTGGGCCTTAGCCAAAAACATTCAGTACTTC.

The CDR3 spells CSVEQIILNTEAFF. Written as DNA, the CDR3 is TGCAGCGTTGAACAGATAATTCTGAACACTGAAGCTTTCTTT. The chain joins TRBV29-1 to TRBJ1-1, with D hard to call. The CDR3 runs 14 residues. V lost 2 bases and J lost 0, with 10 bases in between. Germline V gene data show CDR1 as SQVTM and CDR2 as ANQGSEA.

This clonotype occurred many times. The chain joins TRBV5-5 to TRBJ2-2; unclear D gene. The CDR3 has 13 amino acids. Trimming removed 1 base from V and 4 bases from J, with 5 bases in between. Germline V CDR1 and CDR2: SGHKS, YYEKEE (reference sequence). The CDR3 spells CASSLWGTGELFF. CDR3 sequence (DNA): TGTGCCAGCAGCTTGTGGGGCACCGGGGAGCTGTTTTTT. Full variable domain (rest looked up from reference TRBV5-5 and TRBJ2-2): DAGVTQSPTHLIKTRGQQVTLRCSPISGHKSVSWYQQVLGQGPQFIFQYYEKEERGRGNFPDRFSARQFPNYSSELNVNALLLGDSALYLCASSLWGTGELFFGEGSRLTVL.

This chain uses TRBV12-3 or TRBV12-4 with TRBJ2-5; the D is unclear. Trimming shortened V by 4 bases and J by 3 bases, and 9 bases separated the two germline ends. This CDR3 is built from 13 residues. The CDR3 region is CASSCFWEETQYF. CDR3 bases: TGTGCCAGCAGTTGTTTCTGGGAAGAGACCCAGTACTTC.

The table lists this clonotype with a few counts. The J gene is TRBJ2-2, the V gene TRBV12-3 or TRBV12-4; D is unresolved. The CDR3 is 11 residues long. V lost 4 bases and J 6 bases, leaving 3 bases between the germline ends. For the CDR3, the DNA is TGTGCCAGCAGTTCGGCCGGGGAGCTGTTTTTT. It translates to CASSSAGELFF.

The genes are TRBV6-6 and TRBJ1-1; 8 positions match TRBD1. The CDR3 runs to 16 residues. Germline V gene sequence: CDR1 MNHNY, CDR2 SVGAGI (reference sequence). Trimming at V came to 2 bases and at J to 1 base, leaving 6 bases not matched to a gene. The CDR3 loop is CASSYPQGVGNTEAFF. The CDR3 DNA reads as TGTGCCAGCAGTTACCCACAGGGGGTGGGGAACACTGAAGCTTTCTTT.

This clonotype was recorded a few times. The chain is built from TRBV11-2 and TRBJ1-5; D remains ambiguous. The CDR3 is 17 residues long. Germline assignment: CDR1 SGHAT and CDR2 FQNNGV. V shed 1 base and J shed 3 bases, with 16 bases lying between them. The CDR3 sequence: CASSLGSMGRHNQPQHF. In DNA form, the CDR3 reads TGTGCCAGCAGCTTAGGAAGCATGGGCAGGCACAATCAGCCCCAGCATTTT.

The table lists this clonotype with many counts. The V gene is TRBV7-3, the J gene TRBJ2-5, with D maybe TRBD1 (5 bases). Trimming took off 2 bases at V and 3 bases at J, with 7 bases between the two ends. Looked up from germline, CDR1 is SGHTA and CDR2 is FQGTGA. The CDR3 has 13 residues. CDR3 bases: TGTGCCAGCAGCTTATTCAGGGAAGAGACCCAGTACTTC. This gives the protein CASSLFREETQYF.

The V gene is TRBV11-2, the J gene TRBJ2-3, with TRBD1 identical over 7 bases. Germline CDR1 and CDR2: SGHAT and FQNNGV. After removal of 1 base from V and 4 bases from J, the junction contained 8 bases not matched to a gene. The CDR3 length is 16 residues. The CDR3 nucleotides read TGTGCCAGCAGCTTAGTTGTGACAGGGCTCGCAGATACGCAGTATTTT. Protein: CASSLVVTGLADTQYF.

This clonotype was picked up a small number of times. The V call is TRBV4-2, the J call TRBJ2-7; D is ambiguous. There are 11 residues in the CDR3. Germline-derived CDR1 and CDR2 are LGHNA and YNFKEQ. The ends were cut back, 0 bases at V and 9 bases at J, with 6 bases in the middle. CDR3 sequence (DNA): TGTGCCAGCAGCCAAGATGGTAGGCAGTACTTC. Translation: CASSQDGRQYF.

Many counts were recorded for this clonotype. V gene TRBV6-4 combines with J gene TRBJ2-1; TRBD2 might be the D (6 bases). The better agreement between TRBJ2-7 and the DNA end casts doubt on the J call. The germline gives CDR1 MRHNA, CDR2 SNTAGT. The CDR3 runs 15 residues. CDR3 protein: CASSPSGDSYNEQYF. For the CDR3, the DNA is TGTGCCAGCAGCCCTTCTGGGGACTCCTACAATGAGCAGTACTTC.

CDR3 region: CASSLEGWGRTSGGPTDTQYF. CDR3 DNA sequence: TGTGCCAGCAGTTTAGAAGGGTGGGGGCGGACTAGCGGGGGGCCCACAGATACGCAGTATTTT. This chain joins TRBV12-3 or TRBV12-4 and TRBJ2-3; 14 nucleotides agree with TRBD2. V shed 1 base and J 2 bases; nucleotides not matched to a gene: 14. CDR3 length equals 21 residues.

This clonotype was detected a few times. The chain combines TRBV6-5 with TRBJ1-1; 8 bases agree with TRBD1. This CDR3 contains 15 residues. CDR1 MNHEY and CDR2 SVGAGI come from the germline V gene. Losses at the gene ends were 5 bases for V and 0 bases for J; bases not matched to a gene: 5. The CDR3 DNA reads as TGTGCCAGCAGTGTCAGACAGGGGATGAACACTGAAGCTTTCTTT. Protein: CASSVRQGMNTEAFF.

This clonotype was recorded a few times. The chain joins TRBV4-3 to TRBJ2-7; D unresolved. V was cut by 1 base and J by 0 bases, with 13 bases left in between. This CDR3 has 16 residues. Germline V gene sequence: CDR1 LGHNA, CDR2 YSLEER. The CDR3 nucleotides read TGCGCCAGCAGCCAAGGTAGAACAGCCGTCTCCTACGAGCAGTACTTC. Its translation: CASSQGRTAVSYEQYF.

This clonotype occurred a few times. The chain is built from TRBV7-9 and TRBJ2-3; TRBD2 matches 7 bases. J gave up 5 bases and V 4 bases, and 3 bases lay outside the gene matches. The CDR3 has 13 residues. The germline CDR1 and CDR2 sequences are SEHNR and FQNEAQ (reference sequence). CDR3 region: CASSSGLLDTQYF. In DNA form, the CDR3 reads TGTGCCAGCAGCTCGGGACTACTAGATACGCAGTATTTT.

J is TRBJ2-3 and V is TRBV11-2; no clear D. Germline values: CDR1 SGHAT, CDR2 FQNNGV. This CDR3 has 15 amino acids. V shed 3 bases and J shed 2 bases, with 12 bases lying between them. CDR3 coding DNA: TGTGCCAGCAGCTTCTTCAACAGCTACACAGATACGCAGTATTTT. This translates into CASSFFNSYTDTQYF.

CDR3 nucleotides: TGTGCCAGCAGTTCTCTCAACGACAGGCCCTTCGGCTACACCTTC. Its protein is CASSSLNDRPFGYTF. J is TRBJ1-2 and V is TRBV6-5; TRBD1 might be the D (6 bases). Germline-derived CDR1 and CDR2 are MNHEY and SVGAGI. The CDR3 runs to 15 residues. Trimming shortened V by 4 bases and J by 8 bases, and 20 bases separated the two germline ends.

V gene TRBV12-3 or TRBV12-4 combines with J gene TRBJ2-5; D is uncertain. This CDR3 contains 13 residues. V was trimmed by 3 bases and J by 1 base, leaving 6 bases between them. CDR3 coding DNA: TGTGCCAGCAGTTTCTCAACCCAAGAGACCCAGTACTTC. This codes for CASSFSTQETQYF.

The chain has TRBV29-1 and TRBJ1-1, with D possibly TRBD1 on 6 matching bases. CDR1 and CDR2 (germline): SQVTM, ANQGSEA. The CDR3 is 13 amino acids. The ends were cut back, 6 bases at V and 7 bases at J, with 18 bases in the middle. The CDR3 coding sequence is TGCAGCGTAGGGGGTCGGGCCAGCGGTGAAGCTTTCTTT. This codes for CSVGGRASGEAFF. The whole variable domain, remainder taken from reference TRBV29-1 and TRBJ1-1, is SAVISQKPSRDICQRGTSLTIQCQVDSQVTMMFWYRQQPGQSLTLIATANQGSEATYESGFVIDKFPISRPNLTFSTLTVSNMSPEDSSIYLCSVGGRASGEAFFGQGTRLTVV.

The rearrangement joins TRBV7-9 to TRBJ1-6; 7 bases line up with TRBD1. V shed 5 bases, J shed 5 bases, and the junction held 6 bases outside the gene matches. Germline values: CDR1 SEHNR, CDR2 FQNEAQ (reference sequence). The CDR3 loop spans 15 amino acids. The CDR3 DNA follows: TGTGCCAGCAGCCAGAACAGGGGTAATAATTCACCCCTCCACTTT. Its translation: CASSQNRGNNSPLHF.

The rearrangement uses TRBV5-1 and TRBJ2-1, with TRBD2 matching 12 bases. The CDR3 covers 14 residues. V lost 6 bases to trimming and J lost 12 bases; unmatched junction nucleotides: 10. The germline V gene has CDR1 SGHRS and CDR2 YFSETQ. The CDR3 spells CASMWTSGISAQFF. The CDR3 bases are TGCGCCAGCATGTGGACTAGCGGGATTTCGGCGCAGTTCTTC.